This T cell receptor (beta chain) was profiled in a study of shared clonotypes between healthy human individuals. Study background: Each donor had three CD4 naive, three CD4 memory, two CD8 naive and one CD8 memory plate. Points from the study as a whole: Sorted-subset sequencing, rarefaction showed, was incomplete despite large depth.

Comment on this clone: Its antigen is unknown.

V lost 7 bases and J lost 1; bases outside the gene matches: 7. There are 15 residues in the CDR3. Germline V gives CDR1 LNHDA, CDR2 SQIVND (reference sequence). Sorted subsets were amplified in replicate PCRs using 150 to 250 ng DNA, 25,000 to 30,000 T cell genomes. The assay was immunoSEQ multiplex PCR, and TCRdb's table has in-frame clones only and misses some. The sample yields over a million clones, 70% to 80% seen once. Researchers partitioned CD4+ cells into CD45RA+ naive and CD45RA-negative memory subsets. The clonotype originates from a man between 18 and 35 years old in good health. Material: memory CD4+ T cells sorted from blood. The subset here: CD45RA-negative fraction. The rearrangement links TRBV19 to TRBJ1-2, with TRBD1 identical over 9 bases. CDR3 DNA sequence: TGTGCCAGTACGGCCGGGACAGGGCATAACTATGGCTACACCTTC. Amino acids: CASTAGTGHNYGYTF.